The 4 T cell receptor beta chains reported below all come from one sample, sequenced in a study of T cells expressing NK-cell markers. From its re-call of the 5' RACE reads, TCRdb lists each CDR3 protein once, without DNA. The sample table sets out about 550,000 distinct CDR3 sequences. Sequences were obtained from blood T cells: a sorted CD56 or NKG2C T cell subset, CD4+ or CD8+ T cells, or bulk PBMC T cells (not recorded which). The origin of the receptors is a man in his late teens or twenties in good health.

The chain links TRBV27 to TRBJ2-4; the D call from TCRdb, TRBD1, cannot be confirmed without DNA. In germline, CDR1 is MNHEY, CDR2 SMNVEV (reference sequence). The CDR3 is made up of 16 amino acids. CDR3: CASSLRQILAKNIQYF.

The chain employs TRBV11-2 and TRBJ2-1; TCRdb's D call of TRBD1 is untestable without DNA. The CDR3 consists of 16 residues. Per germline, CDR1 SGHAT and CDR2 FQNNGV. This chain's CDR3 is CASRRPGTSLGNEQFF.

The chain combines TRBV12-3 or TRBV12-4 with TRBJ1-2. The CDR3 totals 12 residues. The CDR3 loop is CASSFPDNSYTF.

The rearrangement joins TRBV20-1 to TRBJ1-2; TCRdb reports TRBD1, a call that lacks DNA to check it against. This CDR3 is built from 12 residues. The germline CDR1 and CDR2 sequences are DFQATT and SNEGSKA (reference sequence). CDR3 loop: CSASSGMSGYTF.